The rows below give T cell receptor beta chains drawn from one sample of a study of blood T cell repertoires in COVID-19. TCRdb keeps only in-frame clones here, not all; method: immunoSEQ multiplex PCR. The sample includes roughly 250,000 clones, 75% to 95% of them seen just once. The source material was peripheral blood. These receptors originate from a person aged 18 to 30 with COVID-19, enrolled during active disease. CDR3s include the opening cysteine and the closing phenylalanine or tryptophan. The D gene is left open where the match is weak. Some rows have no size entry. The others give once, few or many, or a class for an expanded clone.

clone_size	d_call	v_call	j_call	cdr3_nt	cdr3_aa
once	TRBD2	TRBV12-5	TRBJ2-1	TGTGCTAGTGGTTCGTCACTCCGAGCGGGAACGTACAATGAGCAGTTCTTC	CASGSSLRAGTYNEQFF
once	-	TRBV24-1	TRBJ1-5	TGTGCCACCAGTGACGGACAGTATCAGCCCCAGCATTTT	CATSDGQYQPQHF
-	-	TRBV7-8	TRBJ2-7	TGTGCCAGCAGCCCGCGACAGTATATCTCCTACGAGCAGTACTTC	CASSPRQYISYEQYF
-	-	TRBV5-1	TRBJ2-1	TGCGCCAGCAGCGCCGACGGGACCTACAATGAGCAGTTCTTC	CASSADGTYNEQFF
-	-	TRBV6-1	TRBJ2-7	TGTGCCAGCAGTGACAGGGGTGGCTACGAGCAGTACTTC	CASSDRGGYEQYF
once	TRBD2	TRBV28	TRBJ2-1	TGTGCCAGCAAGCCCCTTGTTGCTAGCGGGAATGAGCAGTTCTTC	CASKPLVASGNEQFF
-	-	TRBV9	TRBJ2-1	TGTGCCAGCAGCGTAGATGGGAGAGACTACAATGAGCAGTTCTTC	CASSVDGRDYNEQFF
-	-	TRBV5-6	TRBJ1-5	TGTGCCAGCAGCTTAGGGGGAACAGGGTACAATCAGCCCCAGCATTTT	CASSLGGTGYNQPQHF
-	-	TRBV19	TRBJ1-4	TGTGCCAGTAGGTCCGGGGGGTTCGGGGAAAAACTGTTTTTT	CASRSGGFGEKLFF
-	TRBD2	TRBV6-5	TRBJ2-2	TGTGCCAGCAGCTTACTAGCGGGAGGCACCGGGGAGCTGTTTTTT	CASSLLAGGTGELFF
-	-	TRBV7-8	TRBJ2-1	TGTGCCAGCAGCTTAGGTCTTCTCTCCGAGCAGTTCTTC	CASSLGLLSEQFF
-	-	TRBV30	TRBJ2-3	TGTGCCTGGAGGCCGGGAATTTTTTTGGATACGCAGTATTTT	CAWRPGIFLDTQYF
few	-	TRBV19	TRBJ1-5	TGTGCCAGTAGTGCGACAAGTAGCAATCAGCCCCAGCATTTT	CASSATSSNQPQHF
-	-	TRBV7-2	TRBJ2-2	TGTGCCAGCAGCTTAGAGCACTCGGGAGTCACCGGGGAGCTGTTTTTT	CASSLEHSGVTGELFF
once	TRBD1	TRBV3-1/TRBV3-2	TRBJ1-2	TGTGCCAGCAGCCAAGAGATCTGGGTCTGGGGACAGGTGCATAACTATGGCTACACCTTC	CASSQEIWVWGQVHNYGYTF
-	TRBD2	TRBV24-1	TRBJ2-3	TGTGCCACCAGCCGGGGGGAGGGCCGTAGATCCGATACGCAGTATTTT	CATSRGEGRRSDTQYF
-	-	TRBV7-9	TRBJ1-2	TGTGCCAGCAGCCGGGACACAGCTAACTATGGCTACACCTTC	CASSRDTANYGYTF
-	TRBD1	TRBV7-8	TRBJ2-2	TGTGCCAGCAGCCGGGGACAGGGGGCGTCCGGGGAGCTGTTTTTT	CASSRGQGASGELFF
-	TRBD2	TRBV7-9	TRBJ2-7	TGTGCCAGCAGCTCGCAGACTAGCGGGAGAGGAGAGCAGTACTTC	CASSSQTSGRGEQYF
-	TRBD2	TRBV24-1	TRBJ2-1	TGTGCCACCAGTGATTCGGGACTAGCGGGGTACAATGAGCAGTTCTTC	CATSDSGLAGYNEQFF
-	-	TRBV6-5	TRBJ1-5	TGTGCCAGCAGACCACAGGGCTCTGGCAATCAGCCCCAGCATTTT	CASRPQGSGNQPQHF
-	TRBD1	TRBV19	TRBJ2-2	TGTGCCAGTAGTATCGGACAGGGGTACGCCGGGGAGCTGTTTTTT	CASSIGQGYAGELFF
-	TRBD2	TRBV28	TRBJ2-7	TGTGCCAGCATGAAGGGACTAGCGGGGTCCTACGAGCAGTACTTC	CASMKGLAGSYEQYF
-	-	TRBV7-7	TRBJ2-3	TGTGCCAGCAGCTTAGTTTTCGGAGATACGCAGTATTTT	CASSLVFGDTQYF
-	TRBD1	TRBV19	TRBJ1-1	TGTGCCAGTAGCCCACCGACAGGGATCACTGAAGCTTTCTTT	CASSPPTGITEAFF
-	TRBD1	TRBV7-9	TRBJ2-1	TGTGCCAGCAGCCCACCGGGACAGGGGGCGGTGGATGAGCAGTTCTTC	CASSPPGQGAVDEQFF
-	TRBD2	TRBV5-4	TRBJ2-2	TGTGCCAGCAGCGTCTCCCGCCCGGGACTAGCGCTGCGTAACACCGGGGAGCTGTTTTTT	CASSVSRPGLALRNTGELFF
-	-	TRBV28	TRBJ2-1	TGTGCCAGCAGTTTGCGGCCGTTGATAAGGGGAAATGAGCAGTTCTTC	CASSLRPLIRGNEQFF
-	TRBD2	TRBV4-2	TRBJ2-7	TGTGCCAGCAGCCAAGACCGGGGGGGCCCGGGCGAGCAGTACTTC	CASSQDRGGPGEQYF
-	-	TRBV5-6	TRBJ1-1	TGTGCCAGCAGCTTGGCCCCAGGGTTCGGCACTGAAGCTTTCTTT	CASSLAPGFGTEAFF
-	-	TRBV2	TRBJ2-1	TGTGCCAGCAGTCGCAATGAGCAGTTCTTC	CASSRNEQFF
-	TRBD2	TRBV19	TRBJ2-7	TGTGCCAGTAGTATGGGTAGCGGGAGGGTGTACGAGCAGTACTTC	CASSMGSGRVYEQYF
-	TRBD2	TRBV2	TRBJ2-3	TGTGCCAGACAGACTAGCGGGAGTTTAGATACGCAGTATTTT	CARQTSGSLDTQYF
-	TRBD1	TRBV10-3	TRBJ1-1	TGTGCCATCAGTCGACAGGGGTCTAACGTGAACACTGAAGCTTTCTTT	CAISRQGSNVNTEAFF
-	-	TRBV6-1	TRBJ2-7	TGTGCCAGCAGTGAAGGGCCCAGCGAGGGCGAGCAGTACTTC	CASSEGPSEGEQYF
-	-	TRBV7-9	TRBJ2-1	TGTGCCAGCAGCTTAGGGGGCCGTACGGATGAGCAGTTCTTC	CASSLGGRTDEQFF
-	-	TRBV4-3	TRBJ2-5	TGCGCCAGCAGCCAAGATCTCAGGGCCGGTGAGGATACCCAGTACTTC	CASSQDLRAGEDTQYF
-	-	TRBV21-1	TRBJ2-1	TGTGCCAGCAGCAATAGGAAGCCGCAGCGACCCTCCTACAATGAGCAGTTCTTC	CASSNRKPQRPSYNEQFF
once	-	TRBV10-3	TRBJ1-1	TGTGCCACCCGTCTCGGGGTACTGAACACTGAAGCTTTCTTT	CATRLGVLNTEAFF
-	-	TRBV25-1	TRBJ2-7	TGTGCCAGCAGTGACCAGACAGCTTACGAGCAGTACTTC	CASSDQTAYEQYF